These 29 T cell receptor beta chains share one sample of origin, sequenced in a study of control samples from healthy donors and cancer patients. TCRdb's table, derived via immunoSEQ multiplex PCR, lists solely in-frame clones and lacks some. The sample shows more than 95,000 clones, around 82% of them seen only once. Material: blood. These receptors were obtained from a woman aged 45-65 years in good health.

The rearrangement joins TRBV5-1 to TRBJ2-2; D call uncertain. Trimming left V 6 bases short and J 3 bases short, with 9 bases between. CDR3 length equals 13 residues. CDR1 SGHRS and CDR2 YFSETQ come from the germline V gene. The CDR3 DNA sequence: TGCGCCAGCAACAACCTGGACACCGGGGAGCTGTTTTTT. It is translated as CASNNLDTGELFF. The variable domain in full, with the rest retrieved from reference TRBV5-1 and TRBJ2-2, is KAGVTQTPRYLIKTRGQQVTLSCSPISGHRSVSWYQQTPGQGLQFLFEYFSETQRNKGNFPGRFSGRQFSNSRSEMNVSTLELGDSALYLCASNNLDTGELFFGEGSRLTVL.

V and J are TRBV2 and TRBJ2-5; 9 nucleotides match TRBD2. With V trimmed by 6 bases and J by 2 bases, 10 bases remained unmatched. Germline CDR1 and CDR2: SNHLY and FYNNEI. This CDR3 is built from 16 residues. CDR3 in amino acids: CASSDIPGLAQETQYF. The CDR3 coding sequence is TGTGCCAGCAGCGATATCCCGGGACTAGCACAAGAGACCCAGTACTTC.

The V call is TRBV7-2, the J call TRBJ1-1; 8 nucleotides align to TRBD1. Germline CDR1 SGHTA, CDR2 FQGNSA. The length of the CDR3 is 16 residues. After removal of 1 base from V and 4 bases from J, the junction contained 8 bases not matched to a gene. In DNA, the CDR3 is TGTGCCAGCAGCTTAGAAGGCAGGGGGCTGGGCACTGAAGCTTTCTTT. Its translation: CASSLEGRGLGTEAFF.

V is TRBV3-1 (or the pseudogene TRBV3-2) and J is TRBJ2-5; 9 bases are shared with TRBD2. The CDR3 consists of 16 residues. Germline V gene lookup returns CDR1 LGHDT and CDR2 YNNKEL (reference sequence). Germline trimming cut 4 bases from V and 5 bases from J; bases unmatched to any gene: 11. The CDR3 bases are TGTGCCAGCAGCCCCAGCGGGCTAGCGGGGAGCGAGACCCAGTACTTC. Encoded protein: CASSPSGLAGSETQYF.

The chain couples TRBV7-2 to TRBJ1-2; D remains unclear. CDR3 length: 18 amino acids. CDR1 is SGHTA and CDR2 is FQGNSA in the germline V gene. Trimming cost V 4 bases and J 2 bases, with 23 bases left between them. The DNA for the CDR3 is TGTGCCAGCAGCTCTTCGCTTTACCGCAGAATTTCCAACTATGGCTACACCTTC. It yields the protein CASSSSLYRRISNYGYTF.

The gene calls are TRBV10-3 and TRBJ1-6; D is unclear. CDR3 length equals 15 residues. V was trimmed by 6 bases and J by 5 bases, leaving 14 bases between them. The germline gives CDR1 ENHRY, CDR2 SYGVKD. CDR3 sequence (DNA): TGTGCCATCAGCCGGGAGGTCGGGAATAATTCACCCCTCCACTTT. Amino acids: CAISREVGNNSPLHF.

This chain uses TRBV11-3 with TRBJ2-1, with 10 bases lining up with TRBD2. The J segment lost 8 bases and the V segment lost 1 base, leaving 5 bases of the junction unmatched. CDR1 and CDR2 from the germline V gene are SGHNT and YENEEA. The CDR3 covers 15 residues. The CDR3: CASSLVASGSHEQFF. The CDR3, as DNA: TGTGCCAGCAGCTTAGTGGCTAGCGGGAGTCATGAGCAGTTCTTC.

The rearrangement links TRBV7-8 to TRBJ1-1, with 8 nucleotides matching TRBD1. Germline CDR1 is SGHVS and CDR2 is FQNEAQ. J gave up 6 bases and V 5 bases, and 8 bases lay outside the gene matches. This CDR3 contains 14 residues. Here the CDR3 reads CASSPGGQGSEAFF. The CDR3 DNA reads as TGTGCCAGCAGCCCTGGAGGACAGGGCTCTGAAGCTTTCTTT.

This chain connects TRBV5-6 to TRBJ1-6; D not certain. Germline V CDR1 and CDR2: SGHDT, YYEEEE. The CDR3 runs 15 residues. With 1 base removed from V and 8 bases from J, the gap between germline ends came to 13 bases. The CDR3 loop is CASSLLDRVDSPLHF. The CDR3 nucleotides read TGTGCCAGCAGCTTGTTGGATAGGGTAGATTCACCCCTCCACTTT.

This rearrangement joins TRBV6-6 to TRBJ1-5, with TRBD1 identical over 7 bases. Trimming took 2 bases from V and 1 from J; bases not matched to a gene: 2. Germline V gives CDR1 MNHNY, CDR2 SVGAGI (reference sequence). The CDR3 is 15 residues long. CDR3 sequence reads: CASSYPGGSNQPQHF. The CDR3 DNA reads as TGTGCCAGCAGTTACCCAGGGGGGAGCAATCAGCCCCAGCATTTT.

The rearrangement joins TRBV7-9 to TRBJ1-1; the D is unclear. The CDR3 loop spans 13 amino acids. Trimming removed 4 bases at V and 1 base at J, with 7 bases between. CDR1 and CDR2 (germline): SEHNR, FQNEAQ (reference sequence). The CDR3 is CASSSYPNTEAFF. The CDR3 nucleotides read TGTGCCAGCAGCTCTTACCCGAACACTGAAGCTTTCTTT.

This clone was recorded only once. The chain uses TRBV6-6 and TRBJ2-1; D may be TRBD1 (5 bases). Germline loops: CDR1 MNHNY, CDR2 SVGAGI (reference sequence). Trimming shortened V by 2 bases and J by 11 bases, and 10 bases separated the two germline ends. This CDR3 has 12 residues. The CDR3 DNA is TGTGCCAGCAGTTACGAAGGGGCGAAGCAGTTCTTC. Amino acid sequence: CASSYEGAKQFF.

Relative to its sample, this clone is medium-sized. V is TRBV6-5 and J is TRBJ1-6, with 7 bases matching TRBD1. Trimming removed 6 bases from V and 6 bases from J; junction bases left unmatched: 8. This CDR3 contains 15 residues. The germline V gene has CDR1 MNHEY and CDR2 SVGAGI. The CDR3 region is CASRPGQSFNSPLHF. CDR3 coding DNA: TGTGCCAGCAGGCCGGGACAGAGCTTTAATTCACCCCTCCACTTT.

The chain carries TRBV29-1 and TRBJ1-3; 8 bases map to TRBD1. The V and J ends lost 7 bases and 0 bases, in that order; junction bases with no gene match: 8. This CDR3 has 15 amino acids. Per germline, CDR1 SQVTM and CDR2 ANQGSEA. Here the CDR3 reads CSAPDRVNSGNTIYF. The CDR3 DNA reads as TGCAGCGCTCCGGACAGGGTCAACTCTGGAAACACCATATATTTT.

J is TRBJ1-4 and V is TRBV7-8; TRBD1 matches 7 bases. The germline V gene encodes CDR1 SGHVS and CDR2 FQNEAQ. The junction had 8 bases not matched to a gene; V was cut back by 5 bases and J by 5 bases. The CDR3 totals 15 residues. CDR3 amino acids: CASSPPGTVNEKLFF. The CDR3 DNA reads TGTGCCAGCAGCCCACCTGGGACAGTAAATGAAAAACTGTTTTTT.

This chain joins TRBV6-5 and TRBJ2-1; D is uncertain. Germline CDR1 and CDR2: MNHEY and SVGAGI. Deletions cut 8 bases from V and 4 bases from J, with 12 bases between. The length of the CDR3 is 13 residues. In DNA form, the CDR3 reads TGTGCCAGCTCGCGCGGATCATACAATGAGCAGTTCTTC. Protein: CASSRGSYNEQFF.

V gene TRBV25-1 combines with J gene TRBJ2-7; D is perhaps TRBD1 (6 bases). Germline V gene lookup returns CDR1 MGHDK and CDR2 SYGVNS. V lost 3 bases, J lost 5 bases, and 11 bases lay in between. The CDR3 spans 13 residues. CDR3 protein: CASSDRAGDEQYF. As DNA, the CDR3 is TGTGCCAGCAGTGACAGGGCAGGGGACGAGCAGTACTTC.

The chain employs TRBV9 and TRBJ2-5; no clear D. CDR1 is SGDLS, CDR2 YYNGEE, per germline. The CDR3 is made up of 13 amino acids. Trimming removed 0 bases at V and 3 bases at J, with 6 bases between. CDR3 region: CASSVGVEETQYF. CDR3 DNA sequence: TGTGCCAGCAGCGTAGGAGTTGAAGAGACCCAGTACTTC.

V is TRBV5-8 and J is TRBJ1-5; the D is unclear. Germline CDR1 is SGHTS and CDR2 is YDEGEE. V was pared by 5 bases and J by 3 bases, with 12 bases between. The CDR3 totals 14 residues. CDR3 loop: CASRLNLPNQPQHF. CDR3 sequence (DNA): TGTGCCAGCAGACTAAATCTACCCAATCAGCCCCAGCATTTT.

The chain combines TRBV4-1 with TRBJ2-1, with TRBD2 as a possible D gene (6 bases). Germline V gives CDR1 MGHRA, CDR2 YSYEKL. The CDR3 loop spans 18 amino acids. V dropped 1 base and J dropped 5 bases, with 21 bases sitting between them. DNA of the CDR3: TGCGCCAGCAGCCAAGTTTTGTTAATGAAGGGGACTGACAATGAGCAGTTCTTC. Protein sequence: CASSQVLLMKGTDNEQFF.

This clone was found once. The rearrangement uses TRBV6-2 or TRBV6-3 and TRBJ2-1; TRBD2 aligns across 13 bases. The CDR3 runs 15 residues. The J segment lost 7 bases and the V segment lost 4 bases, leaving 4 bases of the junction unmatched. The V gene's germline CDR1 is MNHEY and CDR2 SVGEGT. This CDR3 is CASSSGLAGWNEQFF. The DNA for the CDR3 is TGTGCCAGCAGTTCGGGACTAGCGGGATGGAATGAGCAGTTCTTC.

CDR3 nucleotide sequence: TGTGCCAGTAGTATAGGAGGCCTTTCCGCAGATACGCAGTATTTT. Translation gives CASSIGGLSADTQYF. J is TRBJ2-3 and V is TRBV19; no definite D call. Germline lookup yields CDR1 LNHDA and CDR2 SQIVND (reference sequence). The CDR3 spans 15 residues. V shed 1 base and J shed 4 bases, with 12 bases lying between them.

This clone was picked up one time. The CDR3 protein is CASRQTGGTGELFF. The CDR3 DNA follows: TGTGCCAGCAGACAAACAGGGGGCACCGGGGAGCTGTTTTTT. The chain uses TRBV11-3 and TRBJ2-2; 8 nucleotides match TRBD1. The CDR3 runs 14 residues. Germline values: CDR1 SGHNT, CDR2 YENEEA. Trimming at V came to 6 bases and at J to 4 bases, leaving 4 bases not matched to a gene.

The chain employs TRBV7-3 and TRBJ1-6; D is uncertain. The V gene lost 5 bases and the J gene lost 6 bases, with 14 bases spanning the gap. The CDR3 is 15 amino acids. Germline V lookup: CDR1 SGHTA, CDR2 FQGTGA. CDR3 residues: CASSLRGGINSPLHF. Here the CDR3 DNA reads TGTGCCAGCAGCCTACGTGGTGGTATTAATTCACCCCTCCACTTT.

The rearrangement uses TRBV4-2 and TRBJ2-7; D tentatively fits TRBD1 or TRBD2 (5 bases each). Trimming cost V 3 bases and J 0 bases, with 15 bases left between them. The germline V gene has CDR1 LGHNA and CDR2 YNFKEQ. The CDR3 is 16 residues long. The chain's CDR3 is CASSQGTGTSSYEQYF. CDR3 coding DNA: TGTGCCAGCAGCCAGGGCACCGGGACGTCCTCCTACGAGCAGTACTTC.

This chain joins TRBV2 and TRBJ1-4; 7 bases agree with TRBD1. The CDR3 is made up of 14 amino acids. The V and J ends lost 5 bases and 8 bases, in that order; junction bases with no gene match: 8. CDR1 is SNHLY and CDR2 is FYNNEI in the germline V gene. In DNA form, the CDR3 reads TGTGCCAGCAGTTTAGAGGGGGCAAAAGAAAAACTGTTTTTT. It is translated as CASSLEGAKEKLFF.

This chain joins TRBV2 and TRBJ2-7; 7 bases fit TRBD1. Looked up from germline, CDR1 is SNHLY and CDR2 is FYNNEI. The CDR3 consists of 16 residues. After removal of 4 bases from V and 4 bases from J, the junction contained 13 bases not matched to a gene. This CDR3 reads CASSGQGVETAYEQYF. The CDR3 DNA reads as TGTGCCAGCAGTGGACAGGGAGTAGAAACGGCTTACGAGCAGTACTTC.

The chain links TRBV7-2 to TRBJ1-6, with 7 bases matching TRBD1. Trimming cost V 1 base and J 7 bases; bases outside gene matches: 4. This CDR3 contains 15 residues. Germline values: CDR1 SGHTA, CDR2 FQGNSA. CDR3 amino acids: CASSLGSGQNSPLHF. In nucleotides, the CDR3 is TGTGCCAGCAGCTTAGGATCGGGACAGAATTCACCCCTCCACTTT.

In DNA, the CDR3 is TGTGCCAGTAGTATACGGTCGACTCAACCATTACAGCCCCAGCATTTT. This gives the protein CASSIRSTQPLQPQHF. The rearrangement uses TRBV19 and TRBJ1-5; D gene unclear. The CDR3 consists of 16 residues. Germline CDR1 and CDR2: LNHDA and SQIVND (reference sequence). Deletions cut 2 bases from V and 7 bases from J, with 18 bases between.